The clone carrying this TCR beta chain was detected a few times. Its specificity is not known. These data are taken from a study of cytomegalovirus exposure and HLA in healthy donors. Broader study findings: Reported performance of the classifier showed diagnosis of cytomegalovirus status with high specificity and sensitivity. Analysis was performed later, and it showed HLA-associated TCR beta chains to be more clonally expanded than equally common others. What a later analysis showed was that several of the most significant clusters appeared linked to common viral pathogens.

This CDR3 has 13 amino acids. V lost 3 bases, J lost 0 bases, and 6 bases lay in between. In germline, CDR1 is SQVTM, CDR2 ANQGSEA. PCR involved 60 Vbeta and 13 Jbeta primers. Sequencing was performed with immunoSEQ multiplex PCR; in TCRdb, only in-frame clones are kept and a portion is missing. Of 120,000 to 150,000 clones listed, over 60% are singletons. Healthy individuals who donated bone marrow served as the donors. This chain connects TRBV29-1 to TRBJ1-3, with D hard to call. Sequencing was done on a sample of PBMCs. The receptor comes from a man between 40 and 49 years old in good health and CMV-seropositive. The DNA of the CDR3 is TGCAGCGTTGAGACAAGCTCTGGAAACACCATATATTTT. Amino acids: CSVETSSGNTIYF.